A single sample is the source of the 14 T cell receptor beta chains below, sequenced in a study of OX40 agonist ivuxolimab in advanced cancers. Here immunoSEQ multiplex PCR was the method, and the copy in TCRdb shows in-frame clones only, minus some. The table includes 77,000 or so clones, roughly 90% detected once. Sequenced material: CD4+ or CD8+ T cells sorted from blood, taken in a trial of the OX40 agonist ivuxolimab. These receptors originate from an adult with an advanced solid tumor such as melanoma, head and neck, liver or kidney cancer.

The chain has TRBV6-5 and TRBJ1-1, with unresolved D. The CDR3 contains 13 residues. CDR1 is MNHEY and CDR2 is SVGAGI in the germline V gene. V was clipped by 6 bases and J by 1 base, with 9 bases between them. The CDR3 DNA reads TGTGCCAGCAGCCGACCAGAGAACACTGAAGCTTTCTTT. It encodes CASSRPENTEAFF.

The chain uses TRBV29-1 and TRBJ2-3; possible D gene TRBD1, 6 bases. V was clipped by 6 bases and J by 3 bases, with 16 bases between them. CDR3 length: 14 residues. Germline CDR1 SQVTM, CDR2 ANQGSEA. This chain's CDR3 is CSVQQGFQTDTQYF. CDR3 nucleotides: TGCAGCGTACAACAGGGTTTTCAGACAGATACGCAGTATTTT.

CDR3 protein: CASSSQGAGGYTF. The DNA of the CDR3 is TGTGCCAGCAGCTCTCAGGGGGCTGGTGGCTACACCTTC. The chain combines TRBV7-3 with TRBJ1-2, with TRBD1 matching 8 bases. Per germline, CDR1 SGHTA and CDR2 FQGTGA. The CDR3 runs 13 residues. The junction had 5 bases not matched to a gene; V was cut back by 4 bases and J by 7 bases.

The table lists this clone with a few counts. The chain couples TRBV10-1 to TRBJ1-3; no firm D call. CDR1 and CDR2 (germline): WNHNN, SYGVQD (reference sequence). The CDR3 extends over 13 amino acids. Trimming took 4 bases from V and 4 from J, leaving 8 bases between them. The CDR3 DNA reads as TGCGCCAGCAGTGCGGGGATCGGAAACACCATATATTTT. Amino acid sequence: CASSAGIGNTIYF.

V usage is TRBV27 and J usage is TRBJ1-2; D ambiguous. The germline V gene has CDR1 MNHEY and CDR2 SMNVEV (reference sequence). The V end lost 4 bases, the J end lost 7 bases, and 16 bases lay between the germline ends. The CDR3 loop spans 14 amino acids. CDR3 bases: TGTGCCAGCAGTTCCCACACTGATGCGGGTGGCTACACCTTC. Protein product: CASSSHTDAGGYTF.

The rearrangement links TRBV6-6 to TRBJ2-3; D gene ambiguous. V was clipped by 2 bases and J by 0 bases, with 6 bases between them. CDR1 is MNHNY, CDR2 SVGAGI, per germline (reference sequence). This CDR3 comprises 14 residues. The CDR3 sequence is CASSYGISTDTQYF. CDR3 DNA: TGTGCCAGCAGTTACGGAATAAGCACAGATACGCAGTATTTT.

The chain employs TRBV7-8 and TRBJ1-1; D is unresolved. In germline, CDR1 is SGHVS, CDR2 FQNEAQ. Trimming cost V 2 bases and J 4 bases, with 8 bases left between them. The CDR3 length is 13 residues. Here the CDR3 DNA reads TGTGCCAGCAGCTTAAGTTTGGGCACTGAAGCTTTCTTT. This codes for CASSLSLGTEAFF.

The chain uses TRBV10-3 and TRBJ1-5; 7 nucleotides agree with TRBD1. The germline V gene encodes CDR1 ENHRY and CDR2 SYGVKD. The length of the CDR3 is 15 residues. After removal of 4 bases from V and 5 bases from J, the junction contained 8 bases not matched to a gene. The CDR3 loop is CAISGGGGADQPQHF. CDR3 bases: TGTGCCATCAGTGGTGGAGGGGGCGCTGATCAGCCCCAGCATTTT.

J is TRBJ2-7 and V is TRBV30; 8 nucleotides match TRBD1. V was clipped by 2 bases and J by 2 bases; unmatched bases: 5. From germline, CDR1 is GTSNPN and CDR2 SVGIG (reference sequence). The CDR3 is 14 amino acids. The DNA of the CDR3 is TGTGCCTGGAGTCCCGGGACAGGCACCTACGAGCAGTACTTC. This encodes CAWSPGTGTYEQYF.

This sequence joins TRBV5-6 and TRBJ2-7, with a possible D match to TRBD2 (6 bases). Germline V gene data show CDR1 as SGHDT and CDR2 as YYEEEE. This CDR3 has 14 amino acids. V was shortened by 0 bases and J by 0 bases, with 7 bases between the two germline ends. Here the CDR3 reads CASSLGGTSYEQYF. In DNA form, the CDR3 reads TGTGCCAGCAGCTTGGGCGGGACCTCCTACGAGCAGTACTTC.

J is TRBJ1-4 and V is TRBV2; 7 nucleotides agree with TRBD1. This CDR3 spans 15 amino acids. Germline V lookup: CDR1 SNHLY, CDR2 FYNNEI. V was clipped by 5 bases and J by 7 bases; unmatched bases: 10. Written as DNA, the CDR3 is TGTGCCAGCAGTCGTAACAGGGGAGTAGGTGAAAAACTGTTTTTT. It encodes CASSRNRGVGEKLFF.

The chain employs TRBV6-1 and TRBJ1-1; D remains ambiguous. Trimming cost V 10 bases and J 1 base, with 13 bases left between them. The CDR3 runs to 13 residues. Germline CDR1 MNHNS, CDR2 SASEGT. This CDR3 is CATAAGGNTEAFF. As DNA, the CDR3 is TGTGCCACGGCCGCGGGTGGGAACACTGAAGCTTTCTTT.

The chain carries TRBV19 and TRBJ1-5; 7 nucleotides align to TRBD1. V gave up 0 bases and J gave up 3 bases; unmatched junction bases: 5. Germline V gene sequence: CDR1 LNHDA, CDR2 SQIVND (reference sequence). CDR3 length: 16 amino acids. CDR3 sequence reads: CASSIDRDRDNQPQHF. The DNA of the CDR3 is TGTGCCAGTAGTATAGATCGGGACAGAGACAATCAGCCCCAGCATTTT.

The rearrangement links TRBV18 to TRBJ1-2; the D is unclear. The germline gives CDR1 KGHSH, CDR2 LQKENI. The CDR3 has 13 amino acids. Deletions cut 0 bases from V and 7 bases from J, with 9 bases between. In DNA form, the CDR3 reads TGTGCCAGCTCACCACCGGAGGAGGGTGGCTACACCTTC. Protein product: CASSPPEEGGYTF.